The following is a TCR beta chain sequence with its context. The germline CDR1 and CDR2 sequences are MNHEY and SMNVEV (reference sequence). V lost 6 bases to trimming and J lost 8 bases, with 18 bases between them. The CDR3 has 14 amino acids. This entry is derived from a study of blood T cell repertoires in COVID-19. Study-wide background: The United States, Italy and Spain supplied acute and convalescent COVID-19 samples. PBMCs, B-cell-depleted T cells, or T cells provided the cDNA or gDNA that made up the material.

Per the authors' pipeline: Nucleated cell number was recorded as an estimate derived from reference gene primer amplification. The table came from immunoSEQ multiplex PCR; TCRdb's copy has only in-frame clones and leaves some out. V and J calls and clone size come straight from that table; D and trimming were deduced from the DNA. Of around 170,000 clones listed, roughly nine tenths are singletons. The origin of this receptor is a man aged 18 to 29 who had recovered from COVID-19. Sequencing used peripheral blood. The rearrangement joins TRBV27 to TRBJ2-3; possible D gene TRBD1, 6 bases. The chain's CDR3 is CASSSIQQGITQYF. In DNA form, the CDR3 reads TGTGCCAGCAGCTCAATCCAACAGGGAATTACGCAGTATTTT.